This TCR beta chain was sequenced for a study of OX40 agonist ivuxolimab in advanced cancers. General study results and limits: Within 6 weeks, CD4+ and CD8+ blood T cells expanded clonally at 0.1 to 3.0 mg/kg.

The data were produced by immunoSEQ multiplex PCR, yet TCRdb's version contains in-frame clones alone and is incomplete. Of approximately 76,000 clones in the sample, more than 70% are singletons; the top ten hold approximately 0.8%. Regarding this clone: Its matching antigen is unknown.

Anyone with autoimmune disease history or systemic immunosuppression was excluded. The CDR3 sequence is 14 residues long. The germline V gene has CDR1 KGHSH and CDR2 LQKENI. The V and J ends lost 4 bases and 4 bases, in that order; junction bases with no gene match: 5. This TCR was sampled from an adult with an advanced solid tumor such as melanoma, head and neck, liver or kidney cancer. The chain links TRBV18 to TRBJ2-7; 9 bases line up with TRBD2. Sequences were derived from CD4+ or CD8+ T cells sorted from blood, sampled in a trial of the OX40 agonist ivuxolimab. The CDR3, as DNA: TGTGCCAGCTCACTGCGGGAGGGCCAGTACGAGCAGTACTTC. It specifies CASSLREGQYEQYF.